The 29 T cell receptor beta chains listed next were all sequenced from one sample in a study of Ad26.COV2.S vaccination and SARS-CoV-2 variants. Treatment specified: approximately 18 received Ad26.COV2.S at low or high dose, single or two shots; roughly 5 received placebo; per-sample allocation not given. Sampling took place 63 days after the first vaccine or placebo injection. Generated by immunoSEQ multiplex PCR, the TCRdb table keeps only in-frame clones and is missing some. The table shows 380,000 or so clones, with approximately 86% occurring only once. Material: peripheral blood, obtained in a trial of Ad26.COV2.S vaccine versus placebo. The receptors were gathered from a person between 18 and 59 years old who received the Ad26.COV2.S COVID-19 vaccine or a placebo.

The CDR3 DNA follows: TGTGCCAGCAGTTACAACCCCGAGACAGGCTTGTTCTCTGGGGCCAACGTCCTGACTTTC. This encodes CASSYNPETGLFSGANVLTF. V and J are TRBV6-2 or TRBV6-3 and TRBJ2-6; TRBD1 is a possible D gene (6 bases). The CDR3 has 20 residues. The V end lost 2 bases, the J end lost 0 bases, and 20 bases lay between the germline ends. Germline values: CDR1 MNHEY, CDR2 SVGEGT.

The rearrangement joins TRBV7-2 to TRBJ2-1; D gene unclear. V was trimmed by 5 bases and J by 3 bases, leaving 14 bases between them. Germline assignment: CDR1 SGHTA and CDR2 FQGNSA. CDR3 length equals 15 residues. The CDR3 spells CASSPYSDIYNEQFF. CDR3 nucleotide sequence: TGTGCCAGCAGCCCCTACAGCGATATCTACAATGAGCAGTTCTTC.

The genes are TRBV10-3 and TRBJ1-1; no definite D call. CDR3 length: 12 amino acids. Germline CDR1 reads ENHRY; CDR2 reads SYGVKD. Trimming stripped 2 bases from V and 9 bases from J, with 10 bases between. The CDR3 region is CAISEGVSQAFF. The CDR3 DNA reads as TGTGCCATCAGTGAGGGGGTCAGTCAAGCTTTCTTT.

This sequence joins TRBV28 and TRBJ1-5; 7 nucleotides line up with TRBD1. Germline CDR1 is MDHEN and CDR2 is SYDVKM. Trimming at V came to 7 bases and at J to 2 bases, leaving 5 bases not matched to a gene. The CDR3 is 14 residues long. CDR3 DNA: TGTGCCAGCAACAGGGGAAGTGGCAATCAGCCCCAGCATTTT. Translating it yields CASNRGSGNQPQHF.

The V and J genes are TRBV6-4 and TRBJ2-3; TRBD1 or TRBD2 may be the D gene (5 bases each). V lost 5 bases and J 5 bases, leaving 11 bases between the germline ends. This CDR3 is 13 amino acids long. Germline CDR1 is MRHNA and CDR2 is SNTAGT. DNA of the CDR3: TGTGCCAGCAGTCGGGACGGCCGAGATACGCAGTATTTT. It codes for CASSRDGRDTQYF.

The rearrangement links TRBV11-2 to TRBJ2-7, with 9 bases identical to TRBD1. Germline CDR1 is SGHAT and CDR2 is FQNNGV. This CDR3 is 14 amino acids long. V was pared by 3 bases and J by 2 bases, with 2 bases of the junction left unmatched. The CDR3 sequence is CASSFGQGPYEQYF. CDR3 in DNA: TGTGCCAGCAGCTTCGGACAGGGGCCCTACGAGCAGTACTTC. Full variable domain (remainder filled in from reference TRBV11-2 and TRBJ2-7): EAGVAQSPRYKIIEKRQSVAFWCNPISGHATLYWYQQILGQGPKLLIQFQNNGVVDDSQLPKDRFSAERLKGVDSTLKIQPAKLEDSAVYLCASSFGQGPYEQYFGPGTRLTVT.

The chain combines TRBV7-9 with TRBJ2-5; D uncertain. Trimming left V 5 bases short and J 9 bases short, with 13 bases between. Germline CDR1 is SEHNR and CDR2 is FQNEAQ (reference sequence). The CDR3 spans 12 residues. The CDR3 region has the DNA TGTGCCAGCAGCGGGCCTGGTTTGTCCCAGTACTTC. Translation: CASSGPGLSQYF.

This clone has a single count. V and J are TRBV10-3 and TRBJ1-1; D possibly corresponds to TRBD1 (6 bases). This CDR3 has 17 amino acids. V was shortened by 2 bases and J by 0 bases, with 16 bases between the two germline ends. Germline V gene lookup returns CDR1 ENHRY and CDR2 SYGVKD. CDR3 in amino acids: CAISEVQGRGMNTEAFF. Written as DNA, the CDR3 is TGTGCCATCAGTGAGGTTCAGGGGCGGGGAATGAACACTGAAGCTTTCTTT.

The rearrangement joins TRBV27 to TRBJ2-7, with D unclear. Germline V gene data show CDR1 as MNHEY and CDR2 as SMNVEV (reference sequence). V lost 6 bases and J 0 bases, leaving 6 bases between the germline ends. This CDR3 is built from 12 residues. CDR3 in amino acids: CASRTSSYEQYF. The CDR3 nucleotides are TGTGCCAGCAGGACAAGCTCCTACGAGCAGTACTTC.

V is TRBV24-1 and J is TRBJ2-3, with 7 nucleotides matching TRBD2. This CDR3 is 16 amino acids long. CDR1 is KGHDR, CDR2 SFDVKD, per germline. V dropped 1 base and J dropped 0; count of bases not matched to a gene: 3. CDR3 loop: CATSDFGSGSTDTQYF. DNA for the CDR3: TGTGCCACCAGTGATTTCGGTAGCGGGAGCACAGATACGCAGTATTTT.

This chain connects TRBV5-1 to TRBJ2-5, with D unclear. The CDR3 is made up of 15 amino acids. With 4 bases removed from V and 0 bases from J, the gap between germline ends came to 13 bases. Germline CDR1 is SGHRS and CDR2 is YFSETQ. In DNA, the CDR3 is TGCGCCAGCAGCCATACCGACGGTCACCAAGAGACCCAGTACTTC. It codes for CASSHTDGHQETQYF.

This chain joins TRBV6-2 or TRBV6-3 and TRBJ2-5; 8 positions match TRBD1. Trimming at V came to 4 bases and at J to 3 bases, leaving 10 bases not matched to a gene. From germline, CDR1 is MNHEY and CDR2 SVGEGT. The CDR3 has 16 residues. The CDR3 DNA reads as TGTGCCAGCAGTTCCCGGACAGGGTTGGGCGAAGAGACCCAGTACTTC. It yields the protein CASSSRTGLGEETQYF.

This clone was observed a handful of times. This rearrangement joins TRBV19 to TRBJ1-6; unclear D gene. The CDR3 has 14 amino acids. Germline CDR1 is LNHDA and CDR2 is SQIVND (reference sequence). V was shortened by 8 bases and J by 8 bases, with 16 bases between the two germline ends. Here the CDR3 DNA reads TGTGCCAGTCGAGGTTGGGAGTGGGATTCACCCCTCCACTTT. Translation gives CASRGWEWDSPLHF.

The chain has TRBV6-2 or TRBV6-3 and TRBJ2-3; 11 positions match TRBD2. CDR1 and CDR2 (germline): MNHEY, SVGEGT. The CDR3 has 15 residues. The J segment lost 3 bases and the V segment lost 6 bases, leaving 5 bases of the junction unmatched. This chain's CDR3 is CASSLTSGRTDTQYF. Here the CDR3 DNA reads TGTGCCAGCAGCCTCACTAGCGGGAGAACAGATACGCAGTATTTT.

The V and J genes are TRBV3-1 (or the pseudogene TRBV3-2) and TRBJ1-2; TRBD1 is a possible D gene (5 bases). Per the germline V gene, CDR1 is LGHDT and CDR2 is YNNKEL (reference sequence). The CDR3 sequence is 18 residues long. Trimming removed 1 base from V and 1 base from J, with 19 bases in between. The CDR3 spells CASSQGWLRAGNNYGYTF. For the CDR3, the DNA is TGTGCCAGCAGCCAAGGGTGGCTTAGGGCAGGGAATAACTATGGCTACACCTTC.

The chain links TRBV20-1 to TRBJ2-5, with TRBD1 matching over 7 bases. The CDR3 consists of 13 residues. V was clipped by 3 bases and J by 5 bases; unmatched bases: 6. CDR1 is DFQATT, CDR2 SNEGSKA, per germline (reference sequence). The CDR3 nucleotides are TGCAGTGCTAGTAATACAGGGGCTGAGACCCAGTACTTC. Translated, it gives CSASNTGAETQYF.

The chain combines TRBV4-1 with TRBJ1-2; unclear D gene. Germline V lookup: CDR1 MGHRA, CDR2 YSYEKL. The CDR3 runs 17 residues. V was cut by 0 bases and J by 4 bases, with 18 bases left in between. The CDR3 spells CASSQDPSRQLPYGYTF. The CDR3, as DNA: TGCGCCAGCAGCCAAGATCCGAGCAGACAATTACCCTATGGCTACACCTTC.

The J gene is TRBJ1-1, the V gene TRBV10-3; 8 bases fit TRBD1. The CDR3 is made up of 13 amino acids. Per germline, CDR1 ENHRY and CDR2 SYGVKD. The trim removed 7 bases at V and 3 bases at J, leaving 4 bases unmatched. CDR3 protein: CAITSTGDTEAFF. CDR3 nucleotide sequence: TGTGCCATCACATCGACAGGGGACACTGAAGCTTTCTTT.

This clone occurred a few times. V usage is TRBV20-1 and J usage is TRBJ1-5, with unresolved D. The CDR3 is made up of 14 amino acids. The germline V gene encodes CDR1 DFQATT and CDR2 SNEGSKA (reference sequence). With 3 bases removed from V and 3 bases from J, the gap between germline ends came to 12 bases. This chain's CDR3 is CSASGGGANQPQHF. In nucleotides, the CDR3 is TGCAGTGCTAGTGGCGGTGGCGCCAATCAGCCCCAGCATTTT.

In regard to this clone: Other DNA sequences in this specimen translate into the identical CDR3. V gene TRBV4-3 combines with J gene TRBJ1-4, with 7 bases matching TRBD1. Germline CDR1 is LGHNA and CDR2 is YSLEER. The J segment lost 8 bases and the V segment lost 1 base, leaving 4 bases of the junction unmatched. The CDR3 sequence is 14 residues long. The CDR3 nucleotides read TGCGCCAGCAGCCAAGGACAGGGAGGCGAAAAACTGTTTTTT. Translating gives CASSQGQGGEKLFF.

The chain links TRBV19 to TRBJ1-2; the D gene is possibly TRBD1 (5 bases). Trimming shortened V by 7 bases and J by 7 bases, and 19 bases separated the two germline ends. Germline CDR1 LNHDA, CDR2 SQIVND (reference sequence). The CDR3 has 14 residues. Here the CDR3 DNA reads TGTGCCAGTACTGCGGGACCCAATTCAATTGGCTACACCTTC. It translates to CASTAGPNSIGYTF.

The CDR3 sequence: CASSPRGRNYGYTF. The CDR3 coding sequence is TGTGCCAGCAGCCCCAGGGGGCGCAACTATGGCTACACCTTC. The chain uses TRBV5-4 and TRBJ1-2; 8 positions match TRBD1. J was trimmed by 2 bases and V by 4 bases; bases with no gene match: 4. Germline assignment: CDR1 SGHNT and CDR2 YYREEE (reference sequence). The CDR3 contains 14 residues.

Here the CDR3 DNA reads TGTGCCAGCAGCTTGCCCTTGGGACAGGGGTACGAGCAGTTCTTC. It yields the protein CASSLPLGQGYEQFF. The chain couples TRBV7-9 to TRBJ2-1; 10 bases map to TRBD1. Germline V gene sequence: CDR1 SEHNR, CDR2 FQNEAQ (reference sequence). This CDR3 comprises 15 residues. Trimming at V came to 3 bases and at J to 10 bases, leaving 9 bases not matched to a gene. The variable domain in full, completed from reference TRBV7-9 and TRBJ2-1, reads DTGVSQNPRHKITKRGQNVTFRCDPISEHNRLYWYRQTLGQGPEFLTYFQNEAQLEKSRLLSDRFSAERPKGSFSTLEIQRTEQGDSAMYLCASSLPLGQGYEQFFGPGTRLTVL.

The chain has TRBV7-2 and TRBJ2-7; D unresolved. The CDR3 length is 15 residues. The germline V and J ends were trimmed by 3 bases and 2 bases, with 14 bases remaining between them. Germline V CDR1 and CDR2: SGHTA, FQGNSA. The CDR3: CASSFWKSAAYEQYF. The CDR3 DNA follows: TGTGCCAGCAGCTTCTGGAAGTCCGCGGCCTACGAGCAGTACTTC.

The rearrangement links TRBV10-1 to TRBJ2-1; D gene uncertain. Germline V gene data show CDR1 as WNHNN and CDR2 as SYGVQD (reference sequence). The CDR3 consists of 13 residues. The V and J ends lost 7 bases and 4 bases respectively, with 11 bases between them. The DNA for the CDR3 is TGCGCCAGCAAGATAACGGTATACAATGAGCAGTTCTTC. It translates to CASKITVYNEQFF.

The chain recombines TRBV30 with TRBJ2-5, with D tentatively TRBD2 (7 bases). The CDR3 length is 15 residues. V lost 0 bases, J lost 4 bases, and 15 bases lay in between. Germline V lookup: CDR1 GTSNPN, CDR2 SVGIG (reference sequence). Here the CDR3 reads CAWSVWRGGRETQYF. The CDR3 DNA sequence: TGTGCCTGGAGTGTTTGGAGGGGGGGGAGAGAGACCCAGTACTTC.

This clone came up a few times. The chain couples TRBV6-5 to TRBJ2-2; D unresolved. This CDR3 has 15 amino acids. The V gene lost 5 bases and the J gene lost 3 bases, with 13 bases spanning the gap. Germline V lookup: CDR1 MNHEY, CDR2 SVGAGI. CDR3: CASSQAGWDTGELFF. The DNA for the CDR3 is TGTGCCAGCAGTCAGGCCGGGTGGGACACCGGGGAGCTGTTTTTT.

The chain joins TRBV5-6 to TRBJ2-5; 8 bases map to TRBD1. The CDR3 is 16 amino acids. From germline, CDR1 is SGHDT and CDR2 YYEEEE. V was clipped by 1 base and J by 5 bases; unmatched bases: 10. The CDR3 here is CASSLQAGGVFETQYF. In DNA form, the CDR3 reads TGTGCCAGCAGCTTGCAGGCAGGGGGCGTCTTCGAGACCCAGTACTTC.

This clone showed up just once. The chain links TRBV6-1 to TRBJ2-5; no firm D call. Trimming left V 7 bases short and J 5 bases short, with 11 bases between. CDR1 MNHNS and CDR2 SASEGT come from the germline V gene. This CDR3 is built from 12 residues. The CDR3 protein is CASNNPSETQYF. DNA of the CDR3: TGTGCCAGCAACAATCCCAGCGAGACCCAGTACTTC.